A selection of T cell receptor beta chains follows, all from one sample in a study of beta chain features in type 1 diabetes. Sequencing was performed with immunoSEQ multiplex PCR; in TCRdb, only in-frame clones are kept and a portion is missing. The sample has about 160,000 clones; about 9.3% are singletons. The source material was central memory CD4+ T cells from blood. The receptors originated from a man aged 25-45 years with type 1 diabetes. CDR3s include the opening cysteine and the closing phenylalanine or tryptophan. Each record gives: clone size, J gene, D gene, V gene, CDR3 DNA, CDR3 protein. D genes are given only for firm matches. Size tells how often a clone was seen (once, few, many) or the class of an expanded clone, and some rows leave it out.

few | TRBJ1-4 | . | TRBV4-2 | TGTGCCAGCAGCCAACTTAGAGAAAAACTGTTTTTT | CASSQLREKLFF
few | TRBJ2-5 | TRBD1 | TRBV7-2 | TGTGCCAGCAGCTTAATAGGTGACAGGGGAGAGACCCAGTACTTC | CASSLIGDRGETQYF
few | TRBJ2-3 | TRBD2 | TRBV27 | TGTGCCAGCAGTAAGCAAGCGGGAACGTTTGGAGATACGCAGTATTTT | CASSKQAGTFGDTQYF
. | TRBJ2-7 | TRBD2 | TRBV2 | TGTGCCAGCATCGGACTAGGAAACGAGCAGTACTTC | CASIGLGNEQYF
. | TRBJ2-3 | . | TRBV2 | TGTGCCAGCAGTGTTGGGCCTTCCACAGATACGCAGTATTTT | CASSVGPSTDTQYF
. | TRBJ1-1 | TRBD1 | TRBV28 | TGTGCCAGCAGTTACAGGGGACGAGCTTTCTTT | CASSYRGRAFF
few | TRBJ2-5 | TRBD2 | TRBV7-2 | TGTGCCAGCAGCTCCTTCCCTAGGACTAGCGGATCCCAAGAGACCCAGTACTTC | CASSSFPRTSGSQETQYF
few | TRBJ2-3 | . | TRBV6-1 | TGTGCCAGCCAAACAGGGTTCACAGATACGCAGTATTTT | CASQTGFTDTQYF
. | TRBJ2-1 | . | TRBV5-1 | TGCGCCAGCAGCTTGGGGTCCGGGGTTCGGGGTGAGCAGTTCTTC | CASSLGSGVRGEQFF
. | TRBJ2-3 | TRBD2 | TRBV9 | TGTGCCAGCAGCGTAGAGGGACTAGCGGGAGGTACGCAGTATTTT | CASSVEGLAGGTQYF
few | TRBJ2-3 | . | TRBV28 | TGTGCCAGCAGTTTGGGCGCGCGCTTCACAGATACGCAGTATTTT | CASSLGARFTDTQYF
. | TRBJ2-6 | . | TRBV4-3 | TGCGCCAGCAGCCAAGAAATCGGTAAGACTGGGGCCAACGTCCTGACTTTC | CASSQEIGKTGANVLTF
. | TRBJ2-1 | . | TRBV5-6 | TGTGCCAGCAGCGCCACCGACAGGAGGTACAATGAGCAGTTCTTC | CASSATDRRYNEQFF
. | TRBJ2-3 | . | TRBV9 | TGTGCCAGCAGTGACGTACGTACAGCTAGCACAGATACGCAGTATTTT | CASSDVRTASTDTQYF
once | TRBJ1-2 | . | TRBV6-6 | TGTGCCAGCAGTTCCCCGGTGAGCGGCCATGGCTACACCTTC | CASSSPVSGHGYTF
. | TRBJ2-5 | . | TRBV19 | TGTGCCAGTAGTATCTACGGGAGAGGGGCCCAGTACTTC | CASSIYGRGAQYF
few | TRBJ2-3 | TRBD1 | TRBV4-2 | TGTGCCAGCAGCCAAGGAACAGGGGCGGCAGATACGCAGTATTTT | CASSQGTGAADTQYF
. | TRBJ2-7 | . | TRBV11-2 | TGTGCCAGCAGCTTAGATAGTATGTCGTTGTCCTACGAGCAGTACTTC | CASSLDSMSLSYEQYF
. | TRBJ1-4 | . | TRBV2 | TGTGCCAGCAGTGACAGGGCAACTAATGAAAAACTGTTTTTT | CASSDRATNEKLFF
. | TRBJ2-5 | . | TRBV29-1 | TGCAGCACCTCGGGTTGGGAAGAGACCCAGTACTTC | CSTSGWEETQYF
. | TRBJ2-1 | . | TRBV15 | TGTGCCACCAGCAGAGAACTTTCCTACAATGAGCAGTTCTTC | CATSRELSYNEQFF
. | TRBJ2-4 | TRBD1 | TRBV28 | TGTGCCAGCAGGACCGCCGGGACAGGGGAGGACATTCAGTACTTC | CASRTAGTGEDIQYF
few | TRBJ2-7 | . | TRBV7-9 | TGTGCCAGCGCGTACGGCAGTGGCGGCTACGAGCAGTACTTC | CASAYGSGGYEQYF
few | TRBJ2-1 | . | TRBV18 | TGTGCCAGCTCACAATCCGGGACTGAAGGGAATGAGCAGTTCTTC | CASSQSGTEGNEQFF
. | TRBJ1-5 | . | TRBV19 | TGTGCCAGTAGTATTGAGGGCAATCAGCCCCAGCATTTT | CASSIEGNQPQHF
. | TRBJ2-7 | TRBD1 | TRBV18 | TGTGCCAGCTCATACAGGGGGTCCGAGGAGCAGTACTTC | CASSYRGSEEQYF
few | TRBJ1-5 | . | TRBV4-1 | TGCGCCAGCAGCCAATTACAGGCAAATCAGCCCCAGCATTTT | CASSQLQANQPQHF
. | TRBJ1-1 | . | TRBV6-5 | TGTGCCAGCAGCTCTCCCCCTGTTAATCGAGCTTTCTTT | CASSSPPVNRAFF
. | TRBJ2-1 | . | TRBV5-5 | TGTGCCAGCAGCTTGGAGGCAGGGCGGTACAATGAGCAGTTCTTC | CASSLEAGRYNEQFF
. | TRBJ2-1 | TRBD1 | TRBV7-9 | TGTGCCAGCAGCCCCCATTGGAGGACAGGGGACAATGAGCAGTTCTTC | CASSPHWRTGDNEQFF
few | TRBJ1-1 | . | TRBV11-2 | TGTGCCAGCAGCAGCACACAGGGCGCTGAAGCTTTCTTT | CASSSTQGAEAFF
few | TRBJ1-5 | . | TRBV29-1 | TGCAGCGTGGTAACAGGAGGGAATCAGCCCCAGCATTTT | CSVVTGGNQPQHF
. | TRBJ1-4 | TRBD1 | TRBV6-6 | TGTGCCAGCAGCTCGGGACAGGGAGGGGAAAAACTGTTTTTT | CASSSGQGGEKLFF
. | TRBJ1-1 | . | TRBV19 | TGTGCCAGTAGTATAGCGGCGGCGGGCACTGAAGCTTTCTTT | CASSIAAAGTEAFF
. | TRBJ1-2 | . | TRBV19 | TGTGCCAGTAGTAGATATACGGGAGGCTACACCTTC | CASSRYTGGYTF
. | TRBJ2-1 | . | TRBV7-2 | TGTGCCAGCAGCCCTCGGGTAGTCCAAAGCTACAATGAGCAGTTCTTC | CASSPRVVQSYNEQFF
few | TRBJ1-1 | . | TRBV29-1 | TGCAGCGCCCGTCCCCAGGAGGGCACTGAAGCTTTCTTT | CSARPQEGTEAFF
few | TRBJ1-2 | . | TRBV9 | TGTGCCAGCAGCGTAGCAGGAAACCCGATTGGCTACACCTTC | CASSVAGNPIGYTF
. | TRBJ2-1 | TRBD2 | TRBV18 | TGTGCCAGCTCCCGCGGACTAGCGGGAGACAATGAGCAGTTCTTC | CASSRGLAGDNEQFF
few | TRBJ1-1 | TRBD1 | TRBV30 | TGTGCCTGGAGCCCCGGGACAGCGAACACTGAAGCTTTCTTT | CAWSPGTANTEAFF
. | TRBJ2-1 | TRBD2 | TRBV15 | TGTGCCACCAGCAGAGAAAGAGCGGGAGGGGCTATGAATGAGCAGTTCTTC | CATSRERAGGAMNEQFF
. | TRBJ1-5 | . | TRBV19 | TGTGCCAGTAGTATCTACAGGGCCCATAGCAATCAGCCCCAGCATTTT | CASSIYRAHSNQPQHF
few | TRBJ2-2 | . | TRBV30 | TGTGCCTGGTCCCGACCGGGGTTCGGGGAGCTGTTTTTT | CAWSRPGFGELFF
. | TRBJ2-3 | . | TRBV9 | TGTGCCAGCAGCGTAAACGTAGTGGCAGATACGCAGTATTTT | CASSVNVVADTQYF
. | TRBJ2-5 | . | TRBV2 | TGTGCCAGCAGAGGAGACTCGTGGCTGGAGACCCAGTACTTC | CASRGDSWLETQYF
. | TRBJ2-7 | . | TRBV28 | TGTGCCAGCAGTATCTCGCGTCCGGTTCCCTACGAGCAGTACTTC | CASSISRPVPYEQYF
few | TRBJ1-2 | . | TRBV28 | TGTGCCAGCAGTTTGCGGCGGTATGGCTACACCTTC | CASSLRRYGYTF
. | TRBJ1-1 | TRBD1 | TRBV30 | TGTGCCTGGAGTGAGACAGGGACTGAAGCTTTCTTT | CAWSETGTEAFF
. | TRBJ1-2 | . | TRBV15 | TGTGCCACCAGCTCGGGTACAGGGTTTGGCTACACCTTC | CATSSGTGFGYTF
. | TRBJ2-5 | TRBD1 | TRBV7-9 | TGTGCCAGCAGCCCTTTCCGGGACAGTGGGGAGACCCAGTACTTC | CASSPFRDSGETQYF
few | TRBJ2-7 | . | TRBV5-4 | TGTGCCAGCAGCTTGGCCGGAACAGGTGGTGGCTACGAGCAGTACTTC | CASSLAGTGGGYEQYF
. | TRBJ1-5 | . | TRBV5-1 | TGCGCCAGCAGCGCTTTGGGGGCACCGGGACAGCCCCAGCATTTT | CASSALGAPGQPQHF